This T cell receptor (beta chain) was sequenced for a study of CD8 T cells in Susac syndrome. The RNA input was 0.5 to 1 ug, and it was reverse transcribed with random hexamers. TCRdb used MiXCR to reprocess the immunoSEQ multiplex PCR reads, holding one entry per CDR3 protein. The sample carries 150,000 or so distinct CDR3 sequences, 85% to 95% recorded once. The CDR3 is 13 amino acids. CDR1 is SQVTM, CDR2 ANQGSEA, per germline. V lost 5 bases to trimming and J lost 2 bases, with 13 bases between them. The multiple sclerosis control cohort comprised treatment-naive individuals presenting with stable or active relapsing-remitting disease.

Sequences were obtained from CD8+ T cells from PBMCs. V and J are TRBV29-1 and TRBJ2-7; perhaps TRBD1 as D (5 bases). This receptor was taken from a human donor with multiple sclerosis. The CDR3 DNA sequence: TGCAGCGTTCATGGGGCGAGAGCCTACGAGCAGTACTTC. It codes for CSVHGARAYEQYF.